This TCR beta chain is from a study of cytomegalovirus exposure and HLA in healthy donors. By proportion, this clone is medium-sized. Antigen unknown. PCR primers comprised 60 Vbeta and 13 Jbeta primers. Sequencing used immunoSEQ multiplex PCR; TCRdb keeps in-frame clones, though not all of them. This sample has some 120,000 clones; around 77% occur once, and the top ten carry roughly 3.5%. Study observations and caveats: In a later analysis, TCR association rates varied by HLA locus: DRB1 most, HLA-C fewest. In an earlier analysis, about 87% or about 30%: the productive usage of most TCR beta V segments. Sequencing likely caused a cluster of highly shared sequence variants.

Trimming removed 0 bases from V and 1 base from J, with 6 bases in between. Germline V lookup: CDR1 MNHEY, CDR2 SVGAGI. The CDR3 totals 14 residues. The chain is built from TRBV6-5 and TRBJ1-2; the D is unclear. Sample: PBMCs. The TCR sequence derives from a human donor in good health. The CDR3 here is CASSYSGRNYGYTF. The CDR3, as DNA: TGTGCCAGCAGTTACTCTGGCCGTAACTATGGCTACACCTTC.